This is a list of T cell receptor beta chains from one sample in a study of CD8 T cells in ankylosing spondylitis. TCRdb reprocessed the 5' RACE reads with MiXCR, giving one entry per CDR3 protein. Counted here are about 140,000 distinct CDR3 sequences, 5.5% to 7.5% occurring once; the ten biggest clones make up around 11%. Sequencing input: blood, either unsorted or a sorted T cell fraction (not recorded which). The source is a female donor with ankylosing spondylitis or in good health (not recorded which). CDR3s include the opening cysteine and the closing phenylalanine or tryptophan. A D gene is named only where the DNA matches it firmly. Size is stated for part of the rows, as once, few or many counts, or as a class when the clone is expanded.

J gene	V gene	D gene	clone size	CDR3 DNA	CDR3 protein
TRBJ2-7	TRBV28	.	.	TGTGCCAGCAGTTTTCTGGGACAGCAGTACTTC	CASSFLGQQYF
TRBJ2-5	TRBV20-1	TRBD2	many	TGCAGTGCCCAGACCTATCAGCGGGGGGCGAACCAAGAGACCCAGTACTTC	CSAQTYQRGANQETQYF
TRBJ2-2	TRBV6-4	.	many	TGTGCCAGCAGTGACAAGTCCCCACACCTTGCGAACACCGGGGAGCTGTTTTTT	CASSDKSPHLANTGELFF
TRBJ1-2	TRBV7-2	.	many	TGTGCCAGCAGCTCCAGCCAGAACAGGCTCTATGGCTACACCTTC	CASSSSQNRLYGYTF
TRBJ1-2	TRBV18	TRBD1	many	TGTGCCAGCTCACAAAAACAGGGGGACTATGGCTACACCTTC	CASSQKQGDYGYTF
TRBJ1-1	TRBV7-2	.	many	TGTGCCAGCAGCTTAGAAGGCACCGCGGTGGGAACTGAAGCTTTCTTT	CASSLEGTAVGTEAFF
TRBJ2-3	TRBV12-3/TRBV12-4	.	many	TGTGCCAGCAGTTCGGATACGCAGTATTTT	CASSSDTQYF
TRBJ1-1	TRBV29-1	.	many	TGCAGCGTTCGGGGGGGAGGACCGCCTGAAGCTTTCTTT	CSVRGGGPPEAFF
TRBJ1-6	TRBV7-6	TRBD1	many	TGTGCCAGCAGCTTCCGACAGGGGGCGAATTCACCCCTCCACTTT	CASSFRQGANSPLHF
TRBJ2-3	TRBV29-1	.	many	TGCAGCGTTGATCATGGAAGGACGCAGTATTTT	CSVDHGRTQYF
TRBJ1-2	TRBV15	.	many	TGTGCCACCAGCAGGGAGTTACAGGATCCAGTAGGGGGCTATGGCTACACCTTC	CATSRELQDPVGGYGYTF
TRBJ1-2	TRBV5-1	.	many	TGCGCCAGCAGCTTGGTTGGGGACGCTACCTATGGCTACACCTTC	CASSLVGDATYGYTF
TRBJ2-7	TRBV30	.	many	TGTGCCTGGACATCGCCGAGGGAGCAGTACTTC	CAWTSPREQYF
TRBJ1-2	TRBV6-1	.	many	TGTGCCAGCAGTGAAGCGCTTAGTGGGACATTGATCCGGTTC	CASSEALSGTLIRF
TRBJ1-1	TRBV12-3/TRBV12-4	.	many	TGTGCCAGCAGCTACCCGGGAGTGAACACTGAAGCTTTCTTT	CASSYPGVNTEAFF
TRBJ2-3	TRBV19	.	many	TGTGCCAGTAGTATAGCAGGGAATGGTCAGTATTTT	CASSIAGNGQYF
TRBJ1-1	TRBV19	.	many	TGTGCCAGTATCCTAGGGGGGGGTAGCACTGAAGCTTTCTTT	CASILGGGSTEAFF